This passage covers 7 T cell receptor beta chains from one sample sequenced in a study of shared clonotypes between healthy human individuals. Naive CD8 cells were CD45RO-negative, positively selected for CCR7, excluding terminally differentiated effector memory CD45RA+ cells. This table comes from immunoSEQ multiplex PCR, and its TCRdb copy is limited to in-frame clones, with some not included. The table shows around 560,000 clones, with about 95% occurring only once. Input material: naive CD8+ T cells sorted from blood. The receptors come from a woman aged 25 to 39 in good health.

The chain uses TRBV4-1 and TRBJ1-5; 11 nucleotides align to TRBD1. The CDR3 extends over 16 amino acids. J gave up 4 bases and V 4 bases, and 6 bases lay outside the gene matches. Germline CDR1 MGHRA, CDR2 YSYEKL. The CDR3 region has the DNA TGCGCCAGCAGCCCGGACAGGGGGCTGATAAATCAGCCCCAGCATTTT. Translation: CASSPDRGLINQPQHF.

This chain uses TRBV11-2 with TRBJ2-7; weak D call: TRBD2 (5 bases). V shed 1 base and J shed 5 bases, with 18 bases lying between them. Germline-derived CDR1 and CDR2 are SGHAT and FQNNGV. The length of the CDR3 is 16 residues. CDR3 coding DNA: TGTGCCAGCAGCTTAGCGGGGTCGTGGCGGAAGAACGAGCAGTACTTC. This sequence encodes CASSLAGSWRKNEQYF. The full variable domain, completed using reference TRBV11-2 and TRBJ2-7, is EAGVAQSPRYKIIEKRQSVAFWCNPISGHATLYWYQQILGQGPKLLIQFQNNGVVDDSQLPKDRFSAERLKGVDSTLKIQPAKLEDSAVYLCASSLAGSWRKNEQYFGPGTRLTVT.

The genes are TRBV27 and TRBJ2-7, with 13 bases fitting TRBD2. Germline lookup yields CDR1 MNHEY and CDR2 SMNVEV (reference sequence). CDR3 length equals 14 residues. V shed 6 bases and J 2 bases; nucleotides not matched to a gene: 1. CDR3 region: CASSGTSGTYEQYF. DNA for the CDR3: TGTGCCAGCAGCGGGACTAGCGGGACCTACGAGCAGTACTTC.

The rearrangement joins TRBV4-2 to TRBJ2-1, with D uncertain. V was pared by 4 bases and J by 7 bases, with 8 bases between. The CDR3 is 12 residues long. From germline, CDR1 is LGHNA and CDR2 YNFKEQ. The CDR3 sequence: CASSLVQNEQFF. CDR3 nucleotide sequence: TGTGCCAGCAGCCTTGTCCAGAATGAGCAGTTCTTC.

The chain combines TRBV16 with TRBJ2-1; 8 bases align to TRBD1. The CDR3 runs 15 residues. Germline CDR1 reads KGHSY; CDR2 reads FQNENV. V lost 7 bases, J lost 8 bases, and 13 bases stayed unmatched. The chain's CDR3 is CASNGPGGPSDEQFF. DNA of the CDR3: TGTGCCAGCAACGGCCCAGGGGGCCCGTCGGATGAGCAGTTCTTC.

This chain uses TRBV6-1 with TRBJ2-7; TRBD2 might be the D (5 bases). V lost 6 bases, J lost 4 bases, and 19 bases lay in between. The germline CDR1 and CDR2 sequences are MNHNS and SASEGT. This CDR3 has 15 amino acids. The CDR3 loop is CASRSLGWGEYEQYF. Here the CDR3 DNA reads TGTGCCAGCAGGTCCTTAGGATGGGGAGAGTACGAGCAGTACTTC.

This sequence joins TRBV28 and TRBJ1-5; maybe TRBD1 (6 bases). The CDR3 has 15 amino acids. Between the trimmed V and J ends, which lost 5 bases and 1 base, there was a span of 12 bases. Germline-derived CDR1 and CDR2 are MDHEN and SYDVKM. The CDR3 spells CASSAQGLSNQPQHF. CDR3 DNA sequence: TGTGCCAGCAGTGCCCAGGGGTTAAGCAATCAGCCCCAGCATTTT.